These 2 T cell receptor beta chains were sequenced from one sample in a study of T-cell memory formation after mild COVID-19 (dated by TCRdb to the early 2020s). Libraries were built with 5' RACE. The sequencer was an Illumina NovaSeq 6000. Clones were called with MiXCR by TCRdb after fastp trimmed the public reads at Q25, and only in-frame beta chains were retained. Each entry is one CDR3 protein sequence, shown with its most common DNA and genes. This sample lists more than 300,000 distinct CDR3 sequences; more than 20% were detected once. The top ten constitute 20% to 25% of the sample. Specimen: PBMCs or a T cell subset sorted from them (not recorded which). Receptors were obtained from a man younger than 30 who had mild COVID-19 (a few samples of this study predate the infection). The sample titles of this study are shuffled in the database, so cell type and time point are left out; the donor was told from shared clones.

V gene TRBV20-1 combines with J gene TRBJ2-7; possible D gene TRBD2, 5 bases. This CDR3 has 17 amino acids. The V gene's germline CDR1 is DFQATT and CDR2 SNEGSKA (reference sequence). V gave up 0 bases and J gave up 3 bases, with 21 bases separating them. CDR3: CSARDNLASLGLYEQYF. CDR3 coding DNA: TGCAGTGCTAGAGATAACCTAGCCTCTCTGGGCCTCTACGAGCAGTACTTC.

V gene TRBV27 combines with J gene TRBJ2-2, with D possibly TRBD1 on 6 matching bases. The germline CDR1 and CDR2 sequences are MNHEY and SMNVEV (reference sequence). CDR3 size: 16 residues. V was shortened by 2 bases and J by 3 bases, with 13 bases between the two germline ends. The CDR3, as DNA: TGTGCCAGCAGTTTAAGGTTCAGGACAGACACCGGGGAGCTGTTTTTT. Translation gives CASSLRFRTDTGELFF.